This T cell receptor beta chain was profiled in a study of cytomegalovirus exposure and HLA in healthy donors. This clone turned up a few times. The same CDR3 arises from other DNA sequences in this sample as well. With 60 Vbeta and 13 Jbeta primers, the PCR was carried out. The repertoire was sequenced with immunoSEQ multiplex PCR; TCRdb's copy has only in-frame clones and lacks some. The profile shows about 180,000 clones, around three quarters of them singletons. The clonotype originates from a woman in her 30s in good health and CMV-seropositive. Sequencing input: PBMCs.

The CDR3 coding sequence is TGTGCCAGCAGCTTGGTGCAGGGGGACACCGGGGAGCTGTTTTTT. It encodes CASSLVQGDTGELFF. The chain recombines TRBV5-6 with TRBJ2-2, with 7 bases lining up with TRBD1. V lost 0 bases and J lost 3; bases outside the gene matches: 2. The length of the CDR3 is 15 residues. The germline gives CDR1 SGHDT, CDR2 YYEEEE.